The rows below give T cell receptor beta chains drawn from one sample of a study of cytomegalovirus exposure and HLA in healthy donors. The repertoire was sequenced with immunoSEQ multiplex PCR; TCRdb's copy has only in-frame clones and lacks some. In the table there are some 59,000 clones, less than 85% of which are singletons. Sequenced sample: PBMCs. These receptors came from a woman younger than 35 in good health and CMV-seronegative. Both conserved end residues are part of each CDR3. The order of the fields is D gene, J gene, V gene, CDR3 protein, CDR3 DNA. A D gene is named only where the DNA matches it firmly.

d_call: TRBD1
j_call: TRBJ2-2
v_call: TRBV28
cdr3_aa: CASSPIDRDNGELFF
cdr3_nt: TGTGCCAGCAGCCCTATAGACAGGGACAACGGGGAGCTGTTTTTT

d_call: NA
j_call: TRBJ2-2
v_call: TRBV27
cdr3_aa: CASSFAGSNTGELFF
cdr3_nt: TGTGCCAGCAGTTTTGCAGGATCAAACACCGGGGAGCTGTTTTTT

d_call: NA
j_call: TRBJ2-5
v_call: TRBV7-9
cdr3_aa: CASTQTSGKETQYF
cdr3_nt: TGTGCCAGCACCCAAACTAGTGGCAAAGAGACCCAGTACTTC

d_call: NA
j_call: TRBJ1-5
v_call: TRBV10-3
cdr3_aa: CAISDAGSFNQPQHF
cdr3_nt: TGTGCCATCAGTGATGCAGGGTCATTCAATCAGCCCCAGCATTTT

d_call: NA
j_call: TRBJ2-2
v_call: TRBV2
cdr3_aa: CASSQGRMNTGELFF
cdr3_nt: TGTGCCAGCAGTCAGGGGCGGATGAACACCGGGGAGCTGTTTTTT

d_call: NA
j_call: TRBJ1-1
v_call: TRBV9
cdr3_aa: CASSALDSPNTEAFF
cdr3_nt: TGTGCCAGCAGCGCCCTGGACAGTCCGAACACTGAAGCTTTCTTT

d_call: TRBD1
j_call: TRBJ1-3
v_call: TRBV6-6
cdr3_aa: CASRPTGEHRNTIYF
cdr3_nt: TGTGCCAGCAGACCCACAGGGGAGCACAGAAACACCATATATTTT

d_call: TRBD1
j_call: TRBJ2-3
v_call: TRBV5-1
cdr3_aa: CASSSQGTDTQYF
cdr3_nt: TGCGCCAGCAGCTCACAGGGGACAGATACGCAGTATTTT

d_call: NA
j_call: TRBJ1-5
v_call: TRBV5-6
cdr3_aa: CASSLGRGANQPQHF
cdr3_nt: TGTGCCAGCAGCTTGGGCCGCGGGGCCAATCAGCCCCAGCATTTT

d_call: NA
j_call: TRBJ1-6
v_call: TRBV28
cdr3_aa: CASAATGGANSPLHF
cdr3_nt: TGTGCCAGCGCAGCAACGGGGGGCGCGAATTCACCCCTCCACTTT

d_call: NA
j_call: TRBJ1-4
v_call: TRBV4-1
cdr3_aa: CASSQGHRSPTNEKLFF
cdr3_nt: TGCGCCAGCAGCCAAGGCCACAGGAGCCCAACTAATGAAAAACTGTTTTTT

d_call: TRBD1
j_call: TRBJ1-4
v_call: TRBV5-1
cdr3_aa: CASSRNDREDEKLFF
cdr3_nt: TGCGCCAGCAGCCGGAACGACAGGGAGGATGAAAAACTGTTTTTT

d_call: NA
j_call: TRBJ2-6
v_call: TRBV5-6
cdr3_aa: CASSLGALSGANGLTF
cdr3_nt: TGTGCCAGCAGCTTGGGTGCTCTTTCTGGGGCCAACGGCCTGACTTTC

d_call: TRBD2
j_call: TRBJ2-1
v_call: TRBV12-5
cdr3_aa: CASGLDRTGGASYNEQFF
cdr3_nt: TGTGCTAGTGGTTTGGATCGCACGGGGGGAGCATCCTACAATGAGCAGTTCTTC

d_call: NA
j_call: TRBJ2-2
v_call: TRBV6-4
cdr3_aa: CASSLTGETGELFF
cdr3_nt: TGTGCCAGCAGTCTAACGGGGGAGACCGGGGAGCTGTTTTTT

d_call: TRBD2
j_call: TRBJ2-3
v_call: TRBV27
cdr3_aa: CASSFFERETQYF
cdr3_nt: TGTGCCAGCAGTTTCTTTGAGCGGGAGACGCAGTATTTT

d_call: TRBD2
j_call: TRBJ2-7
v_call: TRBV28
cdr3_aa: CASSSGGTSGSYEQYF
cdr3_nt: TGTGCCAGCAGCTCCGGGGGAACTAGCGGGAGCTACGAGCAGTACTTC

d_call: NA
j_call: TRBJ2-7
v_call: TRBV9
cdr3_aa: CASSVSDSRSYEQYF
cdr3_nt: TGTGCCAGCAGCGTAAGTGACAGCCGATCCTACGAGCAGTACTTC

d_call: TRBD1
j_call: TRBJ1-2
v_call: TRBV28
cdr3_aa: CASSLGGTGNYGYTF
cdr3_nt: TGTGCCAGCAGTTTGGGGGGGACAGGGAACTATGGCTACACCTTC

d_call: NA
j_call: TRBJ2-5
v_call: TRBV4-1
cdr3_aa: CASSQVAETQYF
cdr3_nt: TGCGCCAGCAGCCAAGTAGCAGAGACCCAGTACTTC